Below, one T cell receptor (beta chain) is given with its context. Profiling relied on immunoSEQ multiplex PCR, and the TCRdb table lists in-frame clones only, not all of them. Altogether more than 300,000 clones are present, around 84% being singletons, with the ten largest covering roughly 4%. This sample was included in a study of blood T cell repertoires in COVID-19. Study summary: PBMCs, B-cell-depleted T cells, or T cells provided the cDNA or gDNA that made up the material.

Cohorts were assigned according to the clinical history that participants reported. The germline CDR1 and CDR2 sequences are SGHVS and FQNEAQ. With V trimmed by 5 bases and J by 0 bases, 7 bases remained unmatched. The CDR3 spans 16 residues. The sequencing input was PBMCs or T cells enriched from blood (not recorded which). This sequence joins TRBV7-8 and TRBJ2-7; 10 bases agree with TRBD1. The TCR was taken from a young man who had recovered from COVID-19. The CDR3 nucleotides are TGTGCCAGCAGCCCAACCCGGACAGGGGGCTCCTACGAGCAGTACTTC. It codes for CASSPTRTGGSYEQYF.